This is a list of T cell receptor beta chains from one sample in a study of PD-1 blockade in classical Hodgkin lymphoma. The data were produced by immunoSEQ multiplex PCR, yet TCRdb's version contains in-frame clones alone and is incomplete. The repertoire holds roughly 30,000 clones, with more than 60% as singletons. Sequenced material: CD4+ T cells from blood, taken before the fourth cycle of nivolumab. The receptor set was obtained from a human donor with classical Hodgkin lymphoma. Each CDR3 is given without its conserved first and last residue.

V gene	J gene	CDR3 protein
TRBV6-1	TRBJ2-2	ASSERGDTGELF
TRBV5-1	TRBJ2-2	ASTLQGANTGELF
TRBV27	TRBJ2-7	ASSSPGRGPPDEQY
TRBV7-2	TRBJ2-5	ASNPRGGTSRLETQY
TRBV15	TRBJ2-7	ATSPPGALSYEQY
TRBV6-5	TRBJ1-1	ASSYGLPNTEAF
TRBV12-5	TRBJ1-2	ASGQGASRGYT
TRBV29-1	TRBJ2-7	SVWRDGNSGSEQY
TRBV6-5	TRBJ2-2	ASRSGQGGTGELF
TRBV11-3	TRBJ2-7	ASSLGAGSYEQY
TRBV4-1	TRBJ2-4	ASSQDPGQGRNIQY
TRBV27	TRBJ2-7	ASSSARVLYEQY
TRBV9	TRBJ2-3	ASSVLGRAGTDTQY
TRBV11-3	TRBJ2-2	ASSKSRGTGELF
TRBV7-9	TRBJ2-2	ASSDQDRVKTGELF